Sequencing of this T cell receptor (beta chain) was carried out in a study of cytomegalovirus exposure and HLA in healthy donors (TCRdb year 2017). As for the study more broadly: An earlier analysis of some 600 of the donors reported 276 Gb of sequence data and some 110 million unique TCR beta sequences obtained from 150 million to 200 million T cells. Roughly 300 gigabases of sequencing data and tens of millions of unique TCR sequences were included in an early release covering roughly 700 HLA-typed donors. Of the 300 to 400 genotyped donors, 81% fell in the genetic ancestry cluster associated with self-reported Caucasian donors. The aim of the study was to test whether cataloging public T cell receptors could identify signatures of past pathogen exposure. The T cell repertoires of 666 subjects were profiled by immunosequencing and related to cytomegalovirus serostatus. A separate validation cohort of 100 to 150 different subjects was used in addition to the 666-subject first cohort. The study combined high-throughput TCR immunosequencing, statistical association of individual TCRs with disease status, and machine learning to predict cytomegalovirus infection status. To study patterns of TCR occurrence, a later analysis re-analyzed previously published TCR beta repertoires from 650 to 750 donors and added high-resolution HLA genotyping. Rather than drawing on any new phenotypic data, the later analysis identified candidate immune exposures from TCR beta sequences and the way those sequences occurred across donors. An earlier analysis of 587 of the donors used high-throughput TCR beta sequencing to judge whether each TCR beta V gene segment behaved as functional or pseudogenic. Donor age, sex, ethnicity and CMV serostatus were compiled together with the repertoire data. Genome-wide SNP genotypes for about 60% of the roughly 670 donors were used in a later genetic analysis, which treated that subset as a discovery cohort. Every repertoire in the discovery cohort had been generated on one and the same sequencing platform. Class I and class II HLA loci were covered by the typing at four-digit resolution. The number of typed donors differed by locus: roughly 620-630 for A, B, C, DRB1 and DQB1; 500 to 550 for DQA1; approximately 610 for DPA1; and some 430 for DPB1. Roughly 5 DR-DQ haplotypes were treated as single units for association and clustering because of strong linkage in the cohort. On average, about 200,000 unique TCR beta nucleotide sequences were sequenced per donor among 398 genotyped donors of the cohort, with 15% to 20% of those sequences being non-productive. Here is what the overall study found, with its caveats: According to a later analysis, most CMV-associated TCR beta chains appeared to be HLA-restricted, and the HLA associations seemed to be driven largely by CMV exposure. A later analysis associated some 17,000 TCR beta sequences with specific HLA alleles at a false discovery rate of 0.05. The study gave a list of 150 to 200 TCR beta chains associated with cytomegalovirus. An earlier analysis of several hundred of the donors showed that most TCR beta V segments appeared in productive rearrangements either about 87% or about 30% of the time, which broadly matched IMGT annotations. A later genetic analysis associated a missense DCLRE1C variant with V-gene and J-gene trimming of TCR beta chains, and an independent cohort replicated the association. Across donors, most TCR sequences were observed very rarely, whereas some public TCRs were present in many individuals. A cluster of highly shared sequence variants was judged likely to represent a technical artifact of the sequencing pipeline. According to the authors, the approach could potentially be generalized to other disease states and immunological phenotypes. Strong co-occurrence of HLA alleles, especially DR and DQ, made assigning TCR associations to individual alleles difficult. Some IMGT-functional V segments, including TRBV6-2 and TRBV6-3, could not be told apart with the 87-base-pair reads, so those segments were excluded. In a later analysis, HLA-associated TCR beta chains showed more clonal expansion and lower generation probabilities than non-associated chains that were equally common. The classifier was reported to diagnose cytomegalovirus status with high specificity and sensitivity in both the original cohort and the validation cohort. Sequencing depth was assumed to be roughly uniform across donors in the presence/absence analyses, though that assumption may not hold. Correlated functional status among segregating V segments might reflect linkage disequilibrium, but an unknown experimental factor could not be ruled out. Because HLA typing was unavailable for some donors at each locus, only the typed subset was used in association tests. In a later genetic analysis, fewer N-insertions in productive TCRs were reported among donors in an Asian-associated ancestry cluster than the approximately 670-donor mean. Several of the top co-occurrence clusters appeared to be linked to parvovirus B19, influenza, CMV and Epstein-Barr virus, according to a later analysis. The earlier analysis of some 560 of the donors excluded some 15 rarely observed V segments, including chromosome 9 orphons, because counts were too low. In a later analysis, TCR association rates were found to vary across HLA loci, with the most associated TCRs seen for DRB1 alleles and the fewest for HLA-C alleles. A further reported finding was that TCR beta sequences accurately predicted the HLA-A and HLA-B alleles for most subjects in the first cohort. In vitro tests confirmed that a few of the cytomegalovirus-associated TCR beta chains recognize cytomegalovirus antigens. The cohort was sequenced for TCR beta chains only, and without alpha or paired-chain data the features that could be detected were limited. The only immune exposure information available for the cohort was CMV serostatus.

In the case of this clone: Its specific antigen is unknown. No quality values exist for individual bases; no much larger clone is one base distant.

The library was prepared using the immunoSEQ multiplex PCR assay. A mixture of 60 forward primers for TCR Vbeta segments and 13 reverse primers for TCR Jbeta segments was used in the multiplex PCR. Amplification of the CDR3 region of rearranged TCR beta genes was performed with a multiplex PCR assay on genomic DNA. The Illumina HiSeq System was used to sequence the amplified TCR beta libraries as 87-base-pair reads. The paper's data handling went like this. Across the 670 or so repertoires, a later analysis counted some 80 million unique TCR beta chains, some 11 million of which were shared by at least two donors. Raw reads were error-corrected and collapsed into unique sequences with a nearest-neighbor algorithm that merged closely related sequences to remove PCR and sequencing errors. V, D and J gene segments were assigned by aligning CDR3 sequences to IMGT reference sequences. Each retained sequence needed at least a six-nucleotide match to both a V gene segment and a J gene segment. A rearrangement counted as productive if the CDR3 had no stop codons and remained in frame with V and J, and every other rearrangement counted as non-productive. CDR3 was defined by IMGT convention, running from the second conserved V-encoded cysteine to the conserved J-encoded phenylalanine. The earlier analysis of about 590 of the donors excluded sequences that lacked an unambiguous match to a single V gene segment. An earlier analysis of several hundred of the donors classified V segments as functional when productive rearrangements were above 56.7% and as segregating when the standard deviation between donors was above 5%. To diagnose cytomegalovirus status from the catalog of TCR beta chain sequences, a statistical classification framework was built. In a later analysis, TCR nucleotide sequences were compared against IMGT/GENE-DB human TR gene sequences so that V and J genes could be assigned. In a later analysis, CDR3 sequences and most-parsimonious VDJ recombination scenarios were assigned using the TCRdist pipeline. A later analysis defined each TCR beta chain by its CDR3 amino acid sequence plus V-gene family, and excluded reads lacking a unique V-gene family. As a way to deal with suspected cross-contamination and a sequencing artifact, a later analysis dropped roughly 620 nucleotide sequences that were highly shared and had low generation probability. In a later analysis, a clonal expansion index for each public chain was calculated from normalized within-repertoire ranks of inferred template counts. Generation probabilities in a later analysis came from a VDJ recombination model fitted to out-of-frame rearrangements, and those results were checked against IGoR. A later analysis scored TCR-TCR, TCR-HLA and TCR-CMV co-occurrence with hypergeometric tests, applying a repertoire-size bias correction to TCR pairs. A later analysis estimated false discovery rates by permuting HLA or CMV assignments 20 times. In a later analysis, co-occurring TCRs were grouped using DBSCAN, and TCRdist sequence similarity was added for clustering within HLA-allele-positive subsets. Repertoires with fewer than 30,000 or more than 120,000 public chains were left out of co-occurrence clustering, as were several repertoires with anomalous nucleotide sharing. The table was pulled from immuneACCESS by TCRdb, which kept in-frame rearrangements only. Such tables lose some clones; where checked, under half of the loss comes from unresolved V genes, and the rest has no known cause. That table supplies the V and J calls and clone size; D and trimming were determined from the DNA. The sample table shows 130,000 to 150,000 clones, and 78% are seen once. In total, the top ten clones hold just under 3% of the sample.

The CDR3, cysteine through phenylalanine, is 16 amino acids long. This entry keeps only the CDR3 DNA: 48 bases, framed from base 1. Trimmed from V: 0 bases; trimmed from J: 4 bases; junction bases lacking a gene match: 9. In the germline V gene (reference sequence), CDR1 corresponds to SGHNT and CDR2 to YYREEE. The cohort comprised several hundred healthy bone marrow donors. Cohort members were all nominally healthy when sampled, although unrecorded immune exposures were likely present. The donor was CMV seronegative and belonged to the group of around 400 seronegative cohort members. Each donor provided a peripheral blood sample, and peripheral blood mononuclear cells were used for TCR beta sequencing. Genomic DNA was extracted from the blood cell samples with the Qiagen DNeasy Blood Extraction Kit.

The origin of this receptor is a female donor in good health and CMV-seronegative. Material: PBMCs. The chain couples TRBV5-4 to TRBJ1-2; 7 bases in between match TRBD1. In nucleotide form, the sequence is TGTGCCAGCAGCTTGGCCAGGTCAGGGGGGACCTATGGCTACACCTTC. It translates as CASSLARSGGTYGYTF.